What follows describes a single T cell receptor (beta chain). Compared with germline, one end of the junction differs, possibly owing to a read error. Germline CDR1 is SGHRS and CDR2 is YFSETQ. CDR3 size: 14 residues. This entry belongs to a study of shared T cell receptors in the human thymus. Only in-frame clones appear in the TCRdb table, and some are missing; sequencing was by immunoSEQ multiplex PCR. The sample records some 700,000 clones, 85% to 90% being singletons. The same data also went into a second study, on human thymus T cells.

This TCR derives from a boy younger than two with a congenital heart defect. Sequencing was performed on thymocytes. The rearrangement links TRBV5-1 to TRBJ2-5, with a possible D match to TRBD2 (6 bases). CDR3 in DNA: TGCGCCAGCAGATTCGGGGGATCGGGAGAGGCCCAGTACTTC. Amino acid sequence: CASRFGGSGEAQYF.